The sample holds many counts of the clone carrying this T cell receptor beta chain. As yet, its antigen is unknown. From 5'RACE with constant-segment primers came TCR alpha and TCR beta cDNA libraries that carried sample barcodes and UMIs. TCRdb redid the calling of the 5' RACE reads with MiXCR, one entry per CDR3 protein. In the table there are more than 150,000 distinct CDR3 sequences, around a tenth of which are singletons. This record belongs to a study of T-cell memory formation after mild COVID-19. Across the whole study: TCR clustering was largely donor specific. Study observations and caveats: Several responding clones turned up in pre-infection memory, indicating that cross-reactive memory may have taken part.

Per germline, CDR1 SGHRS and CDR2 YFSETQ. With 4 bases clipped from V and 8 bases from J, the junction kept 8 bases outside the gene matches. The CDR3 is 15 amino acids. The chain has TRBV5-1 and TRBJ2-1, with 11 bases identical to TRBD1. The origin of this receptor is a man aged 18 to 29 who had mild COVID-19 (a few samples of this study predate the infection). Cell type and time point are not known. Sequencing used PBMCs or a T cell subset sorted from them (not recorded which). The CDR3 sequence is CASSPGGQGAYEQFF. CDR3 sequence (DNA): TGCGCCAGCAGCCCCGGAGGACAGGGGGCCTATGAGCAGTTCTTC.